This entry lists 23 T cell receptor beta chains sequenced from one sample in a study of tumor-infiltrating lymphocytes in primary liver carcinoma. Constant-region priming of 500 to 550 ng total RNA yielded TCR beta cDNA. What produced the TCR beta libraries was three nested multiplex PCR rounds using slightly modified ARM-PCR. A C-beta reverse primer and TRBV1-TRBV30 forward primers served in each of the first two PCR rounds, at ten to eleven cycles apiece. TCRdb independently ran MiXCR on the multiplex PCR reads; one entry per CDR3 protein. The table lists about 190,000 distinct CDR3 sequences, about 82% of them singletons. The source material, 20-30 mg of unsorted bulk tissue, was used to co-extract RNA and DNA. Sequencing used tumor tissue from primary liver carcinoma. The receptors stem from a man aged 35-49 years with primary liver carcinoma and hepatitis B virus infection.

This rearrangement joins TRBV29-1 to TRBJ2-1; possibly TRBD2 for D (5 bases). V was shortened by 3 bases and J by 0 bases, with 12 bases between the two germline ends. The length of the CDR3 is 15 residues. Germline CDR1 reads SQVTM; CDR2 reads ANQGSEA. CDR3 region: CSVDTGGSSYNEQFF. The CDR3 DNA is TGCAGCGTTGACACTGGTGGGAGCTCCTACAATGAGCAGTTCTTC.

This clonotype has just a few counts. A junction boundary mismatches the germline segment, possibly from a read error. This chain links TRBV29-1 with TRBJ1-3; D gene ambiguous. Germline V lookup: CDR1 SQVTM, CDR2 ANQGSEA. CDR3 size: 12 residues. The CDR3 protein is CSVEGDENIIYF. The CDR3 nucleotides read TGCAGCGTTGAGGGAGATGAAAACATCATATATTTT.

In regard to this clonotype: An end of the junction does not agree with germline; a read error may underlie this. J is TRBJ2-7 and V is TRBV7-8, with 7 bases identical to TRBD2. Germline V gives CDR1 SGHVS, CDR2 FQNEAQ. The CDR3 spans 15 residues. The CDR3 region has the DNA TGTGCCAACTGCGTAATCGCGGGGAGCCGGGGGGAGCAATACTTC. This translates into CANCVIAGSRGEQYF.

Notes on this clonotype: One base away lies a much larger clone, so this may be a sequencing read error. The CDR3 carries no conserved terminal phenylalanine or tryptophan, so it likely arises from a read error. The rearrangement links TRBV19 to TRBJ2-2, with 7 bases that match TRBD1. In germline, CDR1 is LNHDA, CDR2 SQIVND (reference sequence). This CDR3 has 14 residues. Losses at the gene ends were 5 bases for V and 4 bases for J; bases not matched to a gene: 4. CDR3 bases: TGTGCCAGTAGTTCCACAGGGGCCACCGGGGAGCTGTTTTTA. The encoded protein is CASSSTGATGELFL.

As regards this clonotype: The junction shows a germline mismatch at one end, possibly a read error. The chain recombines TRBV12-3 or TRBV12-4 with TRBJ1-1; no reliable D call. This CDR3 contains 13 residues. CDR3 bases: TGTGCGAGCAGTTTTTCAGGTGCCGCTGAATCTTTCTTT. Translation gives CASSFSGAAESFF.

Comments on this clonotype: The CDR3 end shows no conserved phenylalanine or tryptophan, and so a read error is likely. The CDR3 here is CTSSFRVHEQYI. DNA of the CDR3: TGTACCAGCAGCTTCAGGGTCCACGAGCAGTACATC. This chain connects TRBV7-3 to TRBJ2-7; weak D call: TRBD1 (5 bases). The germline V gene encodes CDR1 SGHTA and CDR2 FQGTGA. This CDR3 region has 12 residues.

This clonotype was picked up one time. Germline and junction disagree at one end, which may indicate a read error. The V call is TRBV10-1, the J call TRBJ2-1; the D gene is possibly TRBD1 (5 bases). Germline loops: CDR1 WNHNN, CDR2 SYGVQD (reference sequence). This CDR3 region has 15 residues. The CDR3 here is CAGSDQRRGGNEQCF. DNA for the CDR3: TGCGCCGGCAGTGACCAGAGAAGGGGTGGAAATGAGCAGTGCTTC.

As to this clonotype: At one of its ends the junction is not consistent with the germline gene, which may arise from a read error. The V call is TRBV6-6, the J call TRBJ1-4, with 12 bases matching TRBD1. The CDR3 sequence is 16 residues long. The germline V gene has CDR1 MNHNY and CDR2 SVGAGI (reference sequence). This CDR3 reads CAGSNRDRGRCEKLFF. The CDR3 nucleotides are TGTGCCGGCAGTAACCGGGACAGGGGGCGATGCGAAAAACTGTTTTTT.

Details on this clonotype: A junction end diverges from the germline sequence, so it may reflect a read error. The chain is built from TRBV29-1 and TRBJ2-1; D ambiguous. CDR1 SQVTM and CDR2 ANQGSEA come from the germline V gene. The CDR3 sequence is 16 residues long. This chain's CDR3 is CSVDLLDASTYNGQFF. The CDR3 bases are TGCAGCGTTGATCTTCTGGACGCCAGCACCTACAATGGGCAGTTCTTC.

In regard to this clonotype: Germline and junction disagree at one end, which may indicate a read error. The chain combines TRBV28 with TRBJ1-5; the D is unclear. Germline V gives CDR1 MDHEN, CDR2 SYDVKM. The CDR3 has 12 residues. The CDR3 reads CASTLRDQSQHF. The CDR3 DNA follows: TGTGCCAGCACCTTAAGGGATCAGTCCCAGCATTTT. Full variable domain (remainder filled in from reference TRBV28 and TRBJ1-5): DVKVTQSSRYLVKRTGEKVFLECVQDMDHENMFWYRQDPGLGLRLIYFSYDVKMKEKGDIPEGYSVSREKKERFSLILESASTNQTSMYLCASTLRDQSQHFGDGTRLSIL.

On this clonotype: Being one base from a much bigger clone, this may be a read error. The chain couples TRBV28 to TRBJ1-1; a weak D match, TRBD1 (5 bases). This CDR3 contains 15 residues. V lost 6 bases to trimming and J lost 4 bases, with 18 bases between them. The germline V gene has CDR1 MDHEN and CDR2 SYDVKM. CDR3 nucleotides: TGTGCCAGCAGGGTCGCCGCAGGGCTGGGCACTGAAGCTTTCTTT. This sequence encodes CASRVAAGLGTEAFF.

This rearrangement joins TRBV18 to TRBJ1-1, with D unclear. The CDR3 is 13 amino acids. The ends were cut back, 3 bases at V and 6 bases at J, with 11 bases in the middle. Per the germline V gene, CDR1 is KGHSH and CDR2 is LQKENI. The CDR3 region has the DNA TGTGCCAGCTCACCGCGTGGGTGTCCTGAAGCTTTCTTT. Translated: CASSPRGCPEAFF.

For this clonotype: One end of the junction does not line up with germline, which may come from a read error. The J gene is TRBJ2-7, the V gene TRBV6-1; no reliable D call. CDR3 length: 11 amino acids. CDR1 and CDR2 from the germline V gene are MNHNS and SASEGT. The CDR3 protein is CASSDSYEQYF. The CDR3 nucleotides read TGTGCCAGCAGTGACAGCTACGAGCAGTATTTC.

V is TRBV29-1 and J is TRBJ2-5, with D perhaps matching TRBD1 (6 bases). The CDR3 loop spans 13 amino acids. The V end was cut by 2 bases, the J end by 14 bases, with 21 bases between. Germline values: CDR1 SQVTM, CDR2 ANQGSEA. In nucleotides, the CDR3 is TGCAGCGTTGAAACTGGGGGCGGAAAGAGCCAATACTTC. Its translation: CSVETGGGKSQYF.

The rearrangement uses TRBV12-3 or TRBV12-4 and TRBJ2-3; 9 nucleotides line up with TRBD2. The V gene end was trimmed by 4 bases and the J gene end by 2 bases; junction bases not matched to a gene: 7. The CDR3 covers 16 residues. This chain's CDR3 is CASSSRTSVATDTQYF. The CDR3 coding sequence is TGTGCCAGCAGTTCGAGGACTAGCGTGGCCACAGATACGCAGTATTTT.

To note about this clonotype: An end of the junction does not agree with germline; a read error may underlie this. The V call is TRBV6-5, the J call TRBJ2-1; 14 nucleotides agree with TRBD2. Germline CDR1 reads MNHEY; CDR2 reads SVGAGI. The CDR3 covers 17 residues. Here the CDR3 reads CANSHFGTSGRGNEQFF. Here the CDR3 DNA reads TGTGCCAACAGTCACTTCGGGACTAGCGGGAGAGGGAATGAGCAGTTCTTC.

Comment on this clonotype: The CDR3 does not close with the conserved phenylalanine or tryptophan, likely indicating a read error. No DNA is shown, since the ends of the CDR3 on it are uncertain; the CDR3 is the one TCRdb lists. The chain couples TRBV11-3 to TRBJ2-2. Per the germline V gene, CDR1 is SGHNT and CDR2 is YENEEA. The CDR3 spans 14 amino acids, including both terminal residues. CDR3 in amino acids: CVSSLNANTGELFS.

On this clonotype: Germline and junction disagree at one end, which may indicate a read error. The chain has TRBV11-1 and TRBJ1-6; weak D call: TRBD1 (5 bases). Germline CDR1 and CDR2: SGHAT and FQDESV (reference sequence). The length of the CDR3 is 13 residues. DNA of the CDR3: TGTGCTAGCAGCCGGACACTCGCTTCACCCCTCCACTTT. Translating it yields CASSRTLASPLHF.

A remark on this clonotype: Sequence at one end of the junction differs from germline and may be a read error. J is TRBJ2-7 and V is TRBV4-1; possibly TRBD1 for D (6 bases). The CDR3 sequence is 16 residues long. Germline V gene sequence: CDR1 MGHRA, CDR2 YSYEKL. The CDR3 nucleotides are TGCGCCAGCAGCCAAGATATTGGCAGGGGCCCTTACGCGCAGTACTTC. It encodes CASSQDIGRGPYAQYF.

The V and J genes are TRBV6-2 or TRBV6-3 and TRBJ2-2; 10 bases match TRBD2. Germline loops: CDR1 MNHEY, CDR2 SVGEGT. With 10 bases clipped from V and 1 base from J, the junction kept 9 bases outside the gene matches. CDR3 length: 16 residues. The CDR3 DNA reads TGTGCCATCAATCCTAGCGGGAGTCGGAACACCGGGGAGCTGTTTTTT. Residues: CAINPSGSRNTGELFF.

On this clonotype: At one end the junction does not follow the germline gene, possibly because of a read error. The gene calls are TRBV28 and TRBJ1-3; D not certain. CDR1 and CDR2 (germline): MDHEN, SYDVKM. The CDR3 loop spans 19 amino acids. CDR3 sequence reads: CACSHFALLTVSSGNTIYF. The CDR3 coding sequence is TGTGCCTGCAGTCACTTCGCCCTTCTGACCGTGAGCTCTGGAAACACCATATATTTT.

With regard to this clonotype: A junction boundary mismatches the germline segment, possibly from a read error. The CDR3 reads CVSSLALTNNSPLHF. DNA for the CDR3: TGTGTCAGCAGTTTGGCTTTAACAAATAATTCACCCCTCCACTTT. The chain joins TRBV28 to TRBJ1-6; D unresolved. The CDR3 runs to 15 residues. Looked up from germline, CDR1 is MDHEN and CDR2 is SYDVKM.

A word on this clonotype: Germline is not matched at one junction end, which may reflect a read error. The V call is TRBV6-5, the J call TRBJ1-2; a possible D gene is TRBD1 (6 bases). CDR1 MNHEY and CDR2 SVGAGI come from the germline V gene. The CDR3 covers 13 residues. Here the CDR3 DNA reads TGTGCCGGCAGAGGGGACAAGATGTATGGCTACACCTTC. It is translated as CAGRGDKMYGYTF.